Listed here are 25 T cell receptor beta chains from one sample, sequenced in a study of blood T cell repertoires in COVID-19. The repertoire was sequenced with immunoSEQ multiplex PCR; TCRdb's copy has only in-frame clones and lacks some. The sample lists some 400,000 clones, approximately 80% occurring once. The sample taken for sequencing was peripheral blood. The receptors come from a human donor with acute or convalescent COVID-19. The donor label of this sample is uncertain.

The chain couples TRBV27 to TRBJ1-6; a weak D match, TRBD1 (5 bases). Germline lookup yields CDR1 MNHEY and CDR2 SMNVEV (reference sequence). This CDR3 contains 13 residues. V lost 3 bases and J lost 10, with 10 bases in between. CDR3 nucleotide sequence: TGTGCCAGCAGTTTGTACAGGTACTCACCCCTCCACTTT. It codes for CASSLYRYSPLHF.

The chain carries TRBV27 and TRBJ1-1, with TRBD1 matching over 8 bases. This CDR3 is 10 amino acids long. V shed 9 bases, J shed 12 bases, and the junction held 6 bases outside the gene matches. Looked up from germline, CDR1 is MNHEY and CDR2 is SMNVEV (reference sequence). Written as DNA, the CDR3 is TGTGCCAGTCAGGGGGCCCAAACTTTCTTT. As protein: CASQGAQTFF.

The rearrangement uses TRBV18 and TRBJ2-1, with 8 nucleotides matching TRBD2. The ends lost 0 bases at V and 4 bases at J; junction bases unmatched: 14. This CDR3 is 19 amino acids long. Germline V lookup: CDR1 KGHSH, CDR2 LQKENI. The DNA for the CDR3 is TGTGCCAGCTCACCACCCTCCCGCCGGGCGGGAGGAACATACAATGAGCAGTTCTTC. Translating gives CASSPPSRRAGGTYNEQFF.

The chain is built from TRBV6-5 and TRBJ2-1; perhaps TRBD1 as D (5 bases). Deletions cut 6 bases from V and 6 bases from J, with 18 bases between. This CDR3 has 15 amino acids. Germline-derived CDR1 and CDR2 are MNHEY and SVGAGI. CDR3 in DNA: TGTGCCAGCAGCGCCGCCAGGGCAGGTGTCAATGAGCAGTTCTTC. This gives the protein CASSAARAGVNEQFF.

Only one count was recorded for this clone. V usage is TRBV5-8 and J usage is TRBJ1-5; 8 bases map to TRBD1. The V gene end was trimmed by 2 bases and the J gene end by 4 bases; junction bases not matched to a gene: 5. CDR1 and CDR2 from the germline V gene are SGHTS and YDEGEE. The CDR3 is made up of 15 amino acids. The DNA of the CDR3 is TGTGCCAGCAGCTTTGACAGGGGTAGGAATCAGCCCCAGCATTTT. It translates to CASSFDRGRNQPQHF.

Concerning this clone itself: At the DNA level, this CDR3 is encoded by other sequences in the same sample as well. V gene TRBV24-1 combines with J gene TRBJ1-5; perhaps TRBD1 as D (5 bases). CDR3 length equals 13 residues. V lost 4 bases and J lost 2, with 5 bases in between. Germline lookup yields CDR1 KGHDR and CDR2 SFDVKD. CDR3 residues: CATSDRGNQPQHF. CDR3 DNA: TGTGCCACCAGTGACAGGGGCAATCAGCCCCAGCATTTT.

The V call is TRBV15, the J call TRBJ1-5; D is unresolved. The CDR3 runs 14 residues. The germline V gene encodes CDR1 LNHNV and CDR2 YYDKDF (reference sequence). V was cut by 2 bases and J by 4 bases, with 9 bases left in between. The CDR3 region is CATSRPTGNQPQHF. The CDR3 DNA sequence: TGTGCCACCAGCAGACCGACGGGGAATCAGCCCCAGCATTTT. The full variable domain, its missing parts supplied by reference TRBV15 and TRBJ1-5, is DAMVIQNPRYQVTQFGKPVTLSCSQTLNHNVMYWYQQKSSQAPKLLFHYYDKDFNNEADTPDNFQSRRPNTSFCFLDIRSPGLGDTAMYLCATSRPTGNQPQHFGDGTRLSIL.

The chain carries TRBV3-1 (or the pseudogene TRBV3-2) and TRBJ1-3; 8 nucleotides align to TRBD1. V gave up 4 bases and J gave up 0 bases; unmatched junction bases: 8. Germline CDR1 and CDR2: LGHDT and YNNKEL (reference sequence). The CDR3 is 17 residues long. The CDR3 nucleotides read TGTGCCAGCAGCCCAATGCCAGGGGGCCCCTCTGGAAACACCATATATTTT. Protein: CASSPMPGGPSGNTIYF.

This clone was observed a few times. The chain employs TRBV18 and TRBJ1-1, with a weak D call TRBD1 (6 bases). Trimming took off 3 bases at V and 3 bases at J, with 14 bases between the two ends. Germline V gene lookup returns CDR1 KGHSH and CDR2 LQKENI. The CDR3 sequence is 15 residues long. The CDR3 DNA follows: TGTGCCAGCTCACCCAATAGACAGGCGGACACTGAAGCTTTCTTT. This gives the protein CASSPNRQADTEAFF.

The rearrangement uses TRBV10-3 and TRBJ2-7; possible D gene TRBD2, 5 bases. Looked up from germline, CDR1 is ENHRY and CDR2 is SYGVKD. Trimming cost V 3 bases and J 1 base, with 10 bases left between them. The length of the CDR3 is 14 residues. CDR3 coding DNA: TGTGCCATCAGTGACAAGGGAGCATCCTACGAGCAGTACTTC. Translating gives CAISDKGASYEQYF.

The chain employs TRBV5-6 and TRBJ1-2; maybe TRBD1 (5 bases). The CDR3 length is 16 residues. Looked up from germline, CDR1 is SGHDT and CDR2 is YYEEEE. Trimming cost V 4 bases and J 0 bases, with 16 bases left between them. CDR3 bases: TGTGCCAGCAGCCTAACAACAGGAGCAGCTAACTATGGCTACACCTTC. Its translation: CASSLTTGAANYGYTF.

CDR3 sequence: CASSLDGVFSRKSSGNTIYF. For the CDR3, the DNA is TGTGCCAGCAGTTTAGACGGAGTTTTCTCCCGAAAGAGCTCTGGAAACACCATATATTTT. The chain has TRBV28 and TRBJ1-3; D uncertain. Deletions cut 2 bases from V and 0 bases from J, with 23 bases between. The CDR3 runs to 20 residues. Looked up from germline, CDR1 is MDHEN and CDR2 is SYDVKM. The variable domain in full, completed from reference TRBV28 and TRBJ1-3, reads DVKVTQSSRYLVKRTGEKVFLECVQDMDHENMFWYRQDPGLGLRLIYFSYDVKMKEKGDIPEGYSVSREKKERFSLILESASTNQTSMYLCASSLDGVFSRKSSGNTIYFGEGSWLTVV.

This clone is a singleton in its sample. The chain combines TRBV15 with TRBJ1-1; possibly TRBD1 for D (5 bases). This CDR3 has 13 residues. Trimming left V 3 bases short and J 0 bases short, with 5 bases between. Germline V gives CDR1 LNHNV, CDR2 YYDKDF (reference sequence). CDR3 bases: TGTGCCACCAGCAGGACAGTGAACACTGAAGCTTTCTTT. Translated: CATSRTVNTEAFF.

The chain joins TRBV3-1 (or the pseudogene TRBV3-2) to TRBJ1-3; unclear D gene. This CDR3 is built from 15 residues. V was clipped by 5 bases and J by 0 bases, with 11 bases between them. Germline CDR1 is LGHDT and CDR2 is YNNKEL (reference sequence). DNA for the CDR3: TGTGCCAGCAGCTCCTTCCAGAACTCTGGAAACACCATATATTTT. This gives the protein CASSSFQNSGNTIYF.

A few counts support this clone. The J gene is TRBJ2-3, the V gene TRBV10-3; TRBD1 agrees at 10 bases. Per germline, CDR1 ENHRY and CDR2 SYGVKD. CDR3 length: 12 amino acids. V trimming: 10 bases; J trimming: 4 bases; junction bases outside the gene matches: 2. The CDR3 bases are TGTGCCACGGGGACAGGGGCAGATACGCAGTATTTT. It is translated as CATGTGADTQYF.

Worth noting for this clone: A read error may produce the germline difference seen at one junction end. This rearrangement joins TRBV6-5 to TRBJ2-7; TRBD2 matches at 7 bases. Germline V gene sequence: CDR1 MNHEY, CDR2 SVGAGI. The CDR3 loop spans 14 amino acids. CDR3 loop: CASVWGGTSHEQYF. The DNA of the CDR3 is TGTGCCAGCGTCTGGGGGGGGACCTCCCACGAGCAGTACTTC.

This chain connects TRBV5-1 to TRBJ1-2; no definite D call. The germline V and J ends were trimmed by 7 bases and 7 bases, with 17 bases remaining between them. Germline CDR1 SGHRS, CDR2 YFSETQ. The CDR3 runs to 13 residues. For the CDR3, the DNA is TGCGCCAGCGGCAATCAAGGAGAGAGTGGCTACACCTTC. This encodes CASGNQGESGYTF.

Only one count was recorded for this clone. The rearrangement uses TRBV30 and TRBJ1-1; D is perhaps TRBD1 (6 bases). Per germline, CDR1 GTSNPN and CDR2 SVGIG (reference sequence). The CDR3 has 14 amino acids. The V and J ends lost 0 bases and 8 bases respectively, with 16 bases between them. CDR3 sequence (DNA): TGTGCCTGGAGTGTAGGGGGTTCTGCCCTCGAAGCTTTCTTT. As protein: CAWSVGGSALEAFF.

J is TRBJ2-5 and V is TRBV2, with TRBD1 matching 8 bases. Germline V gene sequence: CDR1 SNHLY, CDR2 FYNNEI. The V gene end was trimmed by 5 bases and the J gene end by 5 bases; junction bases not matched to a gene: 4. The CDR3 totals 13 residues. Here the CDR3 reads CASSRTGPETQYF. In nucleotides, the CDR3 is TGTGCCAGCAGTCGGACAGGGCCCGAGACCCAGTACTTC.

The genes are TRBV3-1 (or the pseudogene TRBV3-2) and TRBJ1-2; 10 positions agree with TRBD1. V dropped 4 bases and J dropped 4; count of bases not matched to a gene: 6. The CDR3 has 15 residues. CDR1 is LGHDT, CDR2 YNNKEL, per germline (reference sequence). In nucleotides, the CDR3 is TGTGCCAGCAGCCTTAGACAGGGGGCAGTCTATGGCTACACCTTC. Translation: CASSLRQGAVYGYTF.

The chain carries TRBV7-9 and TRBJ2-2; TRBD1 matches 11 bases. CDR1 is SEHNR, CDR2 FQNEAQ, per germline (reference sequence). V shed 1 base, J shed 2 bases, and the junction held 3 bases outside the gene matches. The CDR3 sequence is 17 residues long. In DNA, the CDR3 is TGTGCCAGCAGCTTAGGGGGACAGGGGGGAAACACCGGGGAGCTGTTTTTT. Amino acids: CASSLGGQGGNTGELFF.

The chain couples TRBV3-1 (or the pseudogene TRBV3-2) to TRBJ2-2; 7 nucleotides line up with TRBD1. Germline V CDR1 and CDR2: LGHDT, YNNKEL (reference sequence). The CDR3 has 15 residues. The junction had 11 bases not matched to a gene; V was cut back by 6 bases and J by 7 bases. CDR3 residues: CASRIGAGGHGELFF. The CDR3 DNA reads TGTGCCAGCAGGATCGGGGCAGGGGGTCACGGGGAGCTGTTTTTT.

This sequence joins TRBV5-4 and TRBJ2-3; D perhaps matches TRBD2 (7 bases). The V gene lost 4 bases and the J gene lost 2 bases, with 14 bases spanning the gap. The germline V gene encodes CDR1 SGHNT and CDR2 YYREEE (reference sequence). This CDR3 contains 15 residues. The CDR3 region is CASSRGAGPTDTQYF. DNA for the CDR3: TGTGCCAGCAGCCGGGGGGCGGGGCCCACAGATACGCAGTATTTT.

The table lists this clone with a few counts. The chain couples TRBV5-4 to TRBJ1-2; 8 bases agree with TRBD1. Germline trimming cut 0 bases from V and 2 bases from J; bases unmatched to any gene: 3. The CDR3 runs to 15 residues. Germline V lookup: CDR1 SGHNT, CDR2 YYREEE (reference sequence). For the CDR3, the DNA is TGTGCCAGCAGCTTGGGGGCAGGGGGCAACTATGGCTACACCTTC. Translation: CASSLGAGGNYGYTF. The whole variable domain, filled in from reference TRBV5-4 and TRBJ1-2, reads ETGVTQSPTHLIKTRGQQVTLRCSSQSGHNTVSWYQQALGQGPQFIFQYYREEENGRGNFPPRFSGLQFPNYSSELNVNALELDDSALYLCASSLGAGGNYGYTFGSGTRLTVV.

The V and J genes are TRBV6-6 and TRBJ2-1; 8 bases fit TRBD2. The junction had 4 bases not matched to a gene; V was cut back by 2 bases and J by 4 bases. Germline loops: CDR1 MNHNY, CDR2 SVGAGI (reference sequence). The length of the CDR3 is 15 residues. The CDR3 loop reads CASSYKAGAYNEQFF. Written as DNA, the CDR3 is TGTGCCAGCAGTTACAAAGCGGGAGCTTACAATGAGCAGTTCTTC.